This T cell receptor beta chain is from a study of blood T cells in healthy people across ages. This CDR3 comprises 14 residues. Germline lookup yields CDR1 SGHRS and CDR2 YFSETQ. Trimming cost V 2 bases and J 1 base, with 9 bases left between them. For the second PCR, which ran for 7 to 11 cycles, a sample-barcoded 5' primer and a J-beta primer mix were used. TCRdb called the 5' RACE reads again in MiXCR, with one record for every CDR3 protein. The repertoire consists of fewer than 1,000,000 distinct CDR3 sequences, with about half occurring once and the leading ten covering 15% to 20%. Sequencing used blood. The genes are TRBV5-1 and TRBJ1-1; D uncertain. The receptor's source is an elderly man in good health. The CDR3 reads CASSLWVRNTEAFF. The CDR3 DNA is TGCGCCAGCAGCTTATGGGTCAGGAACACTGAAGCTTTCTTT.